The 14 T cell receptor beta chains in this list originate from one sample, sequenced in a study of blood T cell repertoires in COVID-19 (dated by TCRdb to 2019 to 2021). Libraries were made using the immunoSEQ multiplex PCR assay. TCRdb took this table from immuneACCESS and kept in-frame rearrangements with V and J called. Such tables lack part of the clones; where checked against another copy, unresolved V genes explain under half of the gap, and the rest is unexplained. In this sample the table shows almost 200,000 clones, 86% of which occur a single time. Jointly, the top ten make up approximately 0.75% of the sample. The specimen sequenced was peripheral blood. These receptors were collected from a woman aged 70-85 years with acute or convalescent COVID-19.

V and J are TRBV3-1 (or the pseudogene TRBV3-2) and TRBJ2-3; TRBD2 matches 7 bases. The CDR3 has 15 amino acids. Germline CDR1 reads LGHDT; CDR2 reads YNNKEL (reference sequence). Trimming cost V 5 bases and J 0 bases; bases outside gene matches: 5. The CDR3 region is CASSNSGHSTDTQYF. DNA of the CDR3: TGTGCCAGCAGCAATAGCGGGCATAGCACAGATACGCAGTATTTT.

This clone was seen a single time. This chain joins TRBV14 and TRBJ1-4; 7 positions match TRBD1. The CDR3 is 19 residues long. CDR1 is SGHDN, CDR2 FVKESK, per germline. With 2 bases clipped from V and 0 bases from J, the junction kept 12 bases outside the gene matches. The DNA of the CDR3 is TGTGCCAGCAGCCAACGGATGCCGGGACAGCTTTCAACTAATGAAAAACTGTTTTTT. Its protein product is CASSQRMPGQLSTNEKLFF.

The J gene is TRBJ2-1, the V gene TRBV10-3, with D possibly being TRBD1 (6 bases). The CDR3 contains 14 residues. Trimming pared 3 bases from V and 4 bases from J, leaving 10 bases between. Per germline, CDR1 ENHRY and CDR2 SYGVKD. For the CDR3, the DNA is TGTGCCATCAGTGATTTGGGGGCTTACAATGAGCAGTTCTTC. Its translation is CAISDLGAYNEQFF.

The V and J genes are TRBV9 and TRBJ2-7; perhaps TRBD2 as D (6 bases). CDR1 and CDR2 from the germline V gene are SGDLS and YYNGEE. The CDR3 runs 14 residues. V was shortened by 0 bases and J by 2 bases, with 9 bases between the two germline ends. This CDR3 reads CASSVDSGTYEQYF. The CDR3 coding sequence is TGTGCCAGCAGCGTAGATAGCGGAACCTACGAGCAGTACTTC. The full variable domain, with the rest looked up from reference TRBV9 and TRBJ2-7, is DSGVTQTPKHLITATGQRVTLRCSPRSGDLSVYWYQQSLDQGLQFLIQYYNGEERAKGNILERFSAQQFPDLHSELNLSSLELGDSALYFCASSVDSGTYEQYFGPGTRLTVT.

In DNA form, the CDR3 reads TGTGCCAGCAGCAACGGGGGATGGGAGACCCAGTACTTC. Translation gives CASSNGGWETQYF. The V gene is TRBV21-1, the J gene TRBJ2-5; the table names TRBD2, a call not compared with the DNA. TRBV21-1 is a documented pseudogene. The CDR3 loop spans 13 amino acids.

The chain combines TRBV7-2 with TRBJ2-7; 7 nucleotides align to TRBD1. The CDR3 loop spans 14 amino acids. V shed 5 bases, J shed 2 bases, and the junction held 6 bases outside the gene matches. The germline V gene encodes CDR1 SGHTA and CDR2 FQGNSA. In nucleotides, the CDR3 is TGTGCCAGCAGCGCTTACAGGGGAGCCTACGAGCAGTACTTC. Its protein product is CASSAYRGAYEQYF.

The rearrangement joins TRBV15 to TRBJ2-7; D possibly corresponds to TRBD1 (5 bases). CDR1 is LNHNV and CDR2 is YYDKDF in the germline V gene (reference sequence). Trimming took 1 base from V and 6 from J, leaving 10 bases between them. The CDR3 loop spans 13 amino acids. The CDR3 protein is CATSRGSQGEQYF. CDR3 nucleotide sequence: TGTGCCACCAGCAGAGGGTCCCAGGGCGAGCAGTACTTC.

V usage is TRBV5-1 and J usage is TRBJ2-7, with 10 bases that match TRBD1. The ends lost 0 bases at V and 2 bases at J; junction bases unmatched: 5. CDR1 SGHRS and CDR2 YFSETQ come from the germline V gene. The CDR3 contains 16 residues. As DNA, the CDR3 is TGCGCCAGCAGCTTGGAGGCCGGGACAGGGGCCTACGAGCAGTACTTC. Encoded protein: CASSLEAGTGAYEQYF.

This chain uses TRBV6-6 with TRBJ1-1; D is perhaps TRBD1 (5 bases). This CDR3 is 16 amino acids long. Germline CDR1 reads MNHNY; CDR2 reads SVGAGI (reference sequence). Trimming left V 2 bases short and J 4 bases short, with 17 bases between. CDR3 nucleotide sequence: TGTGCCAGCAGTTACCCGGTGGGGGGTCTAGGCACTGAAGCTTTCTTT. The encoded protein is CASSYPVGGLGTEAFF.

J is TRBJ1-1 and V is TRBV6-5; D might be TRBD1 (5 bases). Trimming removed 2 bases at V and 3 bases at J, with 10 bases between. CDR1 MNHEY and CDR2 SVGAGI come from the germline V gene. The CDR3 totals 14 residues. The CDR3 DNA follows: TGTGCCAGCAGTTACCTTGGGGGGGACACTGAAGCTTTCTTT. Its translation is CASSYLGGDTEAFF.

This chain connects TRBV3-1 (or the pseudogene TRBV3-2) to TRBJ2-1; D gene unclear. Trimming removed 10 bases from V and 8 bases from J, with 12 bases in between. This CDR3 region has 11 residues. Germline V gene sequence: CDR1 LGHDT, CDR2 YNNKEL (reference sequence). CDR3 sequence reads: CATHCFHEQFF. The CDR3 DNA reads TGTGCCACCCACTGCTTTCATGAGCAGTTCTTC.

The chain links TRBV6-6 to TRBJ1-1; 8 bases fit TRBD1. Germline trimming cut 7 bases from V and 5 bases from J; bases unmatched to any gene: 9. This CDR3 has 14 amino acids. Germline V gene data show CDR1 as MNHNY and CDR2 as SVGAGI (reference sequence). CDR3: CASTPRTGRTEAFF. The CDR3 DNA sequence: TGTGCCAGCACCCCCAGGACAGGGCGGACTGAAGCTTTCTTT.

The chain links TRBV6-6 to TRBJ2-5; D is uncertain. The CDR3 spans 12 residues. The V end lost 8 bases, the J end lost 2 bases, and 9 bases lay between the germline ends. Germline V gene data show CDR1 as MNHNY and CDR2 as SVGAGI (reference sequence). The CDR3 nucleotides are TGTGCCAGCGGGCCTTCTCAAGAGACCCAGTACTTC. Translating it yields CASGPSQETQYF.

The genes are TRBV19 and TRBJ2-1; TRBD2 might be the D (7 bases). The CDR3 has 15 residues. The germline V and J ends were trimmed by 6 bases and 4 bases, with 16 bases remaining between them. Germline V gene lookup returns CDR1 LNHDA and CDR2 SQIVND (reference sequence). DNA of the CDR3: TGTGCCAGTAGCCACCGGGGGGCACTTTACAATGAGCAGTTCTTC. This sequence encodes CASSHRGALYNEQFF.